This T cell receptor beta chain was found in a study of blood T cells in healthy people across ages. This clonotype was detected many times. Its specificity is not known. A sample-barcoded 5' primer and a J-beta primer mix were used in a second PCR of roughly 7 to 11 cycles. One entry per CDR3 protein results from TCRdb running MiXCR on the 5' RACE reads. The table lists around 900,000 distinct CDR3 sequences, more than 25% of them singletons. Findings and limits, study-wide: One million T cells yielded diversity estimates that were considered underestimates. Strong correlation existed between TCR beta diversity and naive T cell percentage. The study found more naive CD4+ cells and higher diversity in long-lived than aged donors.

Germline V gene data show CDR1 as SQVTM and CDR2 as ANQGSEA. With V trimmed by 4 bases and J by 6 bases, 7 bases remained unmatched. The CDR3 is made up of 14 amino acids. Sequenced input: blood. The clonotype originates from a woman at least 80 years old in good health. This chain uses TRBV29-1 with TRBJ2-1; 9 nucleotides line up with TRBD2. The CDR3 here is CSVAWRGGPNEQFF. In DNA, the CDR3 is TGCAGCGTTGCCTGGCGGGGGGGTCCCAATGAGCAGTTCTTC.